Below, 27 T cell receptor beta chains from the same sample are listed, as sequenced in a study of neurological immune-mediated disorders. TCRdb called the 5' RACE reads again in MiXCR, with one record for every CDR3 protein. The sample shows tens of thousands of distinct CDR3 sequences, less than 15% of them seen only once. The time point denotes: longitudinal time-point 3. Sequencing was performed on PBMCs. These receptors were collected from a man aged 25 to 45 in good health.

About this clonotype itself: Germline is not matched at one junction end, which may reflect a read error. V gene TRBV5-1 combines with J gene TRBJ2-1; the D gene is possibly TRBD2 (5 bases). The CDR3 runs 15 residues. Germline CDR1 SGHRS, CDR2 YFSETQ. Here the CDR3 reads CASSSTSGEYNEQFF. The CDR3 DNA reads TGCGCCAGTAGCTCAACTAGTGGCGAGTACAATGAGCAGTTCTTC.

This clonotype has a count of ten or more. The chain carries TRBV7-7 and TRBJ2-5; a weak D match, TRBD2 (5 bases). The V gene lost 5 bases and the J gene lost 1 base, with 11 bases spanning the gap. Germline V gives CDR1 SSHAT, CDR2 FNYEAQ (reference sequence). The CDR3 spans 14 residues. The CDR3: CASSIIGGQETQYF. The CDR3 region has the DNA TGTGCCAGCAGCATCATCGGAGGCCAAGAGACCCAGTACTTC.

This clonotype occurred many times. This rearrangement joins TRBV20-1 to TRBJ1-5; D gene ambiguous. Germline values: CDR1 DFQATT, CDR2 SNEGSKA (reference sequence). Trimming took off 0 bases at V and 0 bases at J, with 9 bases between the two ends. The CDR3 loop spans 15 amino acids. CDR3 sequence: CSARDSKGSNQPQHF. CDR3 sequence (DNA): TGCAGTGCTAGAGATAGTAAGGGTAGCAATCAGCCCCAGCATTTT.

Points on this clonotype: A clone one base away is much larger, so this may be a read error. The V and J genes are TRBV6-4 and TRBJ2-3, with TRBD1 matching over 8 bases. With 4 bases clipped from V and 4 bases from J, the junction kept 4 bases outside the gene matches. CDR1 MRHNA and CDR2 SNTAGT come from the germline V gene. This CDR3 is built from 14 residues. CDR3 nucleotides: TGTGCCAGCAGTGCGGTACAGGGGGCAGATACGCAGTATTTT. Translation: CASSAVQGADTQYF.

This clonotype has at least ten counts. The chain joins TRBV9 to TRBJ2-3; 10 nucleotides match TRBD1. J lost 2 bases, V lost 3 bases, and 3 bases had no gene match. The germline CDR1 and CDR2 sequences are SGDLS and YYNGEE. CDR3 length: 15 residues. CDR3 region: CASSAGTGDTDTQYF. Written as DNA, the CDR3 is TGTGCCAGCAGCGCCGGGACAGGGGACACAGATACGCAGTATTTT.

The table lists this clonotype with a few counts. V gene TRBV29-1 combines with J gene TRBJ2-1, with a tentative D call TRBD2 (5 bases). This CDR3 has 13 residues. CDR1 and CDR2 (germline): SQVTM, ANQGSEA. The V end was cut by 8 bases, the J end by 6 bases, with 17 bases between. The CDR3: CSLPGNLLNEQFF. The CDR3 DNA sequence: TGCAGCCTCCCCGGGAATTTGCTCAATGAGCAGTTCTTC.

This clonotype appeared many times. CDR3 nucleotide sequence: TGCGCCAGCAGCTTGAACGTCCCCTACAATGAGCAGTTCTTC. This encodes CASSLNVPYNEQFF. V and J are TRBV5-1 and TRBJ2-1; no clear D. The germline gives CDR1 SGHRS, CDR2 YFSETQ. Trimming removed 1 base from V and 2 bases from J, with 7 bases in between. This CDR3 has 14 residues.

This clonotype was counted at least ten times. This chain joins TRBV11-2 and TRBJ2-5; D may correspond to TRBD1 or TRBD2 (5 bases each). Germline values: CDR1 SGHAT, CDR2 FQNNGV. CDR3 length: 15 residues. V was clipped by 5 bases and J by 2 bases, with 15 bases between them. Here the CDR3 DNA reads TGTGCCAGCAGCACCGAGGGGTGGGGACAAGAGACCCAGTACTTC. Translated, it gives CASSTEGWGQETQYF.

As to this clonotype: Possible read error: a much larger clone is one base away. J is TRBJ2-2 and V is TRBV20-1, with D tentatively TRBD2 (6 bases). Germline values: CDR1 DFQATT, CDR2 SNEGSKA (reference sequence). CDR3 length: 16 residues. The DNA of the CDR3 is TGCAGTTCTAGGGTGTTCGGTAGCGGTTACACCGGGGAGCTGTTTTTT. It translates to CSSRVFGSGYTGELFF.

This clonotype has at least ten counts. The CDR3: CASSLNRVVEQYF. CDR3 nucleotide sequence: TGTGCCAGCAGCTTGAACAGGGTGGTCGAGCAGTACTTC. This sequence joins TRBV5-5 and TRBJ2-7; tentatively, D is TRBD1 (6 bases). The ends were cut back, 1 base at V and 6 bases at J, with 11 bases in the middle. Germline V gene data show CDR1 as SGHKS and CDR2 as YYEKEE (reference sequence). The CDR3 covers 13 residues. Looking up the rest from reference TRBV5-5 and TRBJ2-7 gives the full variable domain: DAGVTQSPTHLIKTRGQQVTLRCSPISGHKSVSWYQQVLGQGPQFIFQYYEKEERGRGNFPDRFSARQFPNYSSELNVNALLLGDSALYLCASSLNRVVEQYFGPGTRLTVT.

This clonotype was counted at least ten times. V is TRBV7-2 and J is TRBJ1-5; D unclear. From germline, CDR1 is SGHTA and CDR2 FQGNSA. The germline V and J ends were trimmed by 3 bases and 3 bases, with 9 bases remaining between them. The CDR3 consists of 14 residues. The CDR3 reads CASSLSSFNQPQHF. DNA for the CDR3: TGTGCCAGCAGCTTGTCTAGTTTCAATCAGCCCCAGCATTTT.

This clonotype showed up many times. V and J are TRBV7-9 and TRBJ2-1; possible D gene TRBD2, 7 bases. The CDR3 is 15 residues long. CDR1 SEHNR and CDR2 FQNEAQ come from the germline V gene (reference sequence). The V gene lost 0 bases and the J gene lost 7 bases, with 13 bases spanning the gap. CDR3 coding DNA: TGTGCCAGCAGCTTAGCACCCAGGGGAGGGAATGAGCAGTTCTTC. Amino acid sequence: CASSLAPRGGNEQFF.

At least ten counts were recorded for this clonotype. The CDR3 reads CASSQERNIQYF. The CDR3 coding sequence is TGTGCCAGCAGCCAAGAGAGGAACATTCAGTACTTC. The V call is TRBV14, the J call TRBJ2-4; D unclear. Germline lookup yields CDR1 SGHDN and CDR2 FVKESK. The CDR3 extends over 12 amino acids. The V gene lost 0 bases and the J gene lost 7 bases, with 4 bases spanning the gap.

Many counts were recorded for this clonotype. The chain is built from TRBV7-2 and TRBJ1-1; TRBD1 agrees at 8 bases. CDR1 and CDR2 (germline): SGHTA, FQGNSA. The CDR3 is made up of 14 amino acids. V shed 5 bases and J 3 bases; nucleotides not matched to a gene: 5. CDR3 nucleotide sequence: TGTGCCAGCAGCAACAGGGGGTTGGACACTGAAGCTTTCTTT. Residues: CASSNRGLDTEAFF.

The chain links TRBV10-3 to TRBJ2-1; 8 bases are shared with TRBD1. The V segment lost 6 bases and the J segment 3 bases; nucleotides outside the gene matches: 7. Germline CDR1 ENHRY, CDR2 SYGVKD. The CDR3 runs to 15 residues. DNA of the CDR3: TGTGCCATCAGCCTACAGGGGGTTGGCTACAATGAGCAGTTCTTC. Amino acid sequence: CAISLQGVGYNEQFF.

This clonotype was counted many times. The chain has TRBV6-4 and TRBJ2-3; 12 positions match TRBD2. Germline V lookup: CDR1 MRHNA, CDR2 SNTAGT. With V trimmed by 3 bases and J by 0 bases, 1 base remained unmatched. The CDR3 has 16 amino acids. The CDR3 nucleotides read TGTGCCAGCAGTGAACTAGCGGGAGGAAGCACAGATACGCAGTATTTT. This gives the protein CASSELAGGSTDTQYF.

The chain combines TRBV7-8 with TRBJ1-5, with D possibly being TRBD1 (6 bases). V was shortened by 3 bases and J by 3 bases, with 15 bases between the two germline ends. The germline gives CDR1 SGHVS, CDR2 FQNEAQ. The CDR3 totals 16 residues. In DNA, the CDR3 is TGTGCCAGCAGCTTCGACAGGTGGGAGTACAATCAGCCCCAGCATTTT. Its protein is CASSFDRWEYNQPQHF.

The chain uses TRBV5-1 and TRBJ1-2; no clear D gene. Trimming removed 2 bases from V and 2 bases from J, with 13 bases in between. Per germline, CDR1 SGHRS and CDR2 YFSETQ. The CDR3 consists of 15 residues. The CDR3 DNA is TGCGCCAGCAGCTTTTCGGGCGCGGGAAACTATGGCTACACCTTC. Its protein product is CASSFSGAGNYGYTF.

This clonotype appeared many times. The chain couples TRBV3-1 to TRBJ2-1; TRBD2 agrees at 7 bases. The V segment lost 4 bases and the J segment 2 bases; nucleotides outside the gene matches: 5. CDR1 is LGHDT, CDR2 YNNKEL, per germline (reference sequence). The CDR3 is 15 amino acids. In DNA form, the CDR3 reads TGTGCCAGCAGCCTTGGGGGGGGGACCTACAATGAGCAGTTCTTC. It codes for CASSLGGGTYNEQFF.

This clonotype showed up just once. This could be a read error, since a much larger clone is one nucleotide away. This rearrangement joins TRBV5-1 to TRBJ2-7; 9 positions agree with TRBD1. The length of the CDR3 is 16 residues. The germline V gene encodes CDR1 SGHRS and CDR2 YFSETQ. Trimming at V came to 3 bases and at J to 3 bases, leaving 10 bases not matched to a gene. CDR3 amino acids: CASSYGQGLSVYEQYF. In nucleotides, the CDR3 is TGCGCCAGCAGCTACGGACAGGGGTTAAGCGTCTACGAGCAGTACTTC.

V gene TRBV7-2 combines with J gene TRBJ1-2, with D maybe TRBD1 (5 bases). The CDR3 runs 14 residues. Germline V gene lookup returns CDR1 SGHTA and CDR2 FQGNSA. Trimming shortened V by 5 bases and J by 3 bases, and 13 bases separated the two germline ends. The CDR3 sequence: CASSLVQGYYGYTF. CDR3 nucleotide sequence: TGTGCCAGCAGCCTTGTCCAGGGATACTATGGCTACACCTTC.

This clonotype occurred many times. The genes are TRBV24-1 and TRBJ2-7, with D possibly TRBD2 on 6 matching bases. The V end lost 6 bases, the J end lost 0 bases, and 8 bases lay between the germline ends. The CDR3 covers 13 residues. CDR1 and CDR2 from the germline V gene are KGHDR and SFDVKD. CDR3 protein: CATSPTSSYEQYF. The CDR3 DNA reads as TGTGCCACCAGTCCGACTAGCTCCTACGAGCAGTACTTC.

In its sample, this clonotype was seen once. Its ends do not fully match the called genes, so a read error is possible. This chain joins TRBV6-5 and TRBJ2-7; tentatively, D is TRBD1 (5 bases). The CDR3 spans 14 residues. CDR1 is MNHEY, CDR2 SVGAGI, per germline. Here the CDR3 reads CASSYSLQGSEQNF. The CDR3 nucleotides read TGTGCCAGTAGTTACTCCCTTCAGGGCAGCGAGCAGAACTTC.

This clonotype has at least ten counts. This rearrangement joins TRBV5-1 to TRBJ2-7; 10 nucleotides line up with TRBD2. The CDR3 sequence is 16 residues long. Germline values: CDR1 SGHRS, CDR2 YFSETQ. CDR3 in amino acids: CYLASGSIKYSYEQYF. CDR3 sequence (DNA): TGCTACCTGGCTAGCGGGAGTATTAAGTATTCCTACGAGCAGTACTTC.

This clonotype was recorded many times. CDR3 in DNA: TGTGGACCGTGCCGGACGGGTGGCCATGAGCAGTTCTTC. Its protein is CGPCRTGGHEQFF. The chain carries TRBV7-2 and TRBJ2-1; D is ambiguous. CDR1 is SGHTA, CDR2 FQGNSA, per germline. This CDR3 is 13 amino acids long.

This clonotype was counted ten times or more. This sequence joins TRBV29-1 and TRBJ2-1; TRBD2 agrees at 11 bases. The CDR3 runs to 16 residues. V trimming: 1 base; J trimming: 4 bases; junction bases outside the gene matches: 6. The V gene's germline CDR1 is SQVTM and CDR2 ANQGSEA. The chain's CDR3 is CSVEGSSGRLYNEQFF. CDR3 coding DNA: TGCAGCGTTGAAGGATCTAGCGGGAGGCTATACAATGAGCAGTTCTTC.

This clonotype was seen at least ten times. The chain is built from TRBV11-1 and TRBJ2-7; D gene uncertain. This CDR3 is built from 15 residues. The V end lost 2 bases, the J end lost 2 bases, and 13 bases lay between the germline ends. CDR1 and CDR2 from the germline V gene are SGHAT and FQDESV (reference sequence). The CDR3 DNA follows: TGTGCCAGCAGCTTATGGGCTAGTGGGCCCTACGAGCAGTACTTC. Residues: CASSLWASGPYEQYF.